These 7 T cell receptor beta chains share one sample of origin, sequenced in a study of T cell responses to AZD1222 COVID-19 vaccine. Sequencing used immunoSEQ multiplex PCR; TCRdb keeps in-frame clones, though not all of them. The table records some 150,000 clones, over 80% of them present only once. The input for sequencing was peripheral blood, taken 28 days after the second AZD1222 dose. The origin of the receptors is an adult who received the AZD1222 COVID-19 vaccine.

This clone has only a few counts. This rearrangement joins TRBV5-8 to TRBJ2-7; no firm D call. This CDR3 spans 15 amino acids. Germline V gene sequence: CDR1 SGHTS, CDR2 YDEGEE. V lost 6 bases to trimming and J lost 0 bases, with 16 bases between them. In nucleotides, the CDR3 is TGTGCCAGCACTTTGCCTGGCGCCAGCTCCTACGAGCAGTACTTC. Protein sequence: CASTLPGASSYEQYF.

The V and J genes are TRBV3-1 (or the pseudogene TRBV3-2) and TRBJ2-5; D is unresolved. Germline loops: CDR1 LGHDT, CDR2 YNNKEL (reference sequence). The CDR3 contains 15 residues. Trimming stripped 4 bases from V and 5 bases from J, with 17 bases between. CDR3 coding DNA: TGTGCCAGCAGCCGCCAGCTAGGGTTCGGGGAGACCCAGTACTTC. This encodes CASSRQLGFGETQYF.

The chain's CDR3 is CASSTYADRNEKLFF. In nucleotides, the CDR3 is TGTGCCAGCAGCACCTATGCGGACAGAAATGAAAAACTGTTTTTT. This chain links TRBV9 with TRBJ1-4; D may be TRBD1 (6 bases). Trimming left V 4 bases short and J 5 bases short, with 15 bases between. The germline gives CDR1 SGDLS, CDR2 YYNGEE. The CDR3 consists of 15 residues.

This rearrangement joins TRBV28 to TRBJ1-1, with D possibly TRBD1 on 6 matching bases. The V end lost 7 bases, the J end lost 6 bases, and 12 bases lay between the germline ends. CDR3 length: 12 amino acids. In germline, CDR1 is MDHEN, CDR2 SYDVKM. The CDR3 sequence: CASIGGFAEAFF. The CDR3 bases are TGTGCCAGCATAGGGGGTTTCGCTGAAGCTTTCTTT.

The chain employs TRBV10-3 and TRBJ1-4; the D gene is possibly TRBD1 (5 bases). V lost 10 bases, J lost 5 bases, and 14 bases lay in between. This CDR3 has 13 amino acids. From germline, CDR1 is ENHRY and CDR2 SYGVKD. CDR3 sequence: CATSGTENEKLFF. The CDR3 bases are TGTGCCACATCCGGGACGGAAAATGAAAAACTGTTTTTT.

The CDR3 nucleotides are TGTGCCAGCAGTAAGACAGGGGGCCAAGAGACCCAGTACTTC. Translating it yields CASSKTGGQETQYF. V gene TRBV28 combines with J gene TRBJ2-5, with TRBD1 matching over 9 bases. Trimming cost V 5 bases and J 1 base; bases outside gene matches: 2. Germline V gives CDR1 MDHEN, CDR2 SYDVKM. This CDR3 has 14 amino acids.

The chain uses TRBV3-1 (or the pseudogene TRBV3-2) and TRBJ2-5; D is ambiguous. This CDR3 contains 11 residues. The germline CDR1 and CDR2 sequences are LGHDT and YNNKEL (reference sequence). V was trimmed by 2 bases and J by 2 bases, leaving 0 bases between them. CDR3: CASSQQETQYF. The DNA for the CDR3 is TGTGCCAGCAGCCAACAAGAGACCCAGTACTTC.